Below, 13 T cell receptor beta chains from the same sample are listed, as sequenced in a study of blood T cell repertoires in COVID-19. Clones were sequenced by immunoSEQ multiplex PCR, and TCRdb holds only the in-frame ones, with some missing. The data contain some 350,000 clones, approximately 91% of them singletons. The specimen sequenced was peripheral blood. All receptors come from a woman in her 70s with COVID-19, enrolled during active disease.

The chain couples TRBV20-1 to TRBJ2-3, with D tentatively TRBD1 (6 bases). CDR1 and CDR2 (germline): DFQATT, SNEGSKA (reference sequence). The V end lost 3 bases, the J end lost 3 bases, and 13 bases lay between the germline ends. CDR3 length: 14 residues. This CDR3 reads CSASLGAATDTQYF. Written as DNA, the CDR3 is TGCAGTGCTAGTTTGGGGGCCGCGACAGATACGCAGTATTTT.

V and J are TRBV28 and TRBJ2-7; D may be TRBD2 (6 bases). Germline CDR1 is MDHEN and CDR2 is SYDVKM. V lost 5 bases and J lost 1, with 15 bases in between. The CDR3 has 15 residues. The CDR3 region has the DNA TGTGCCAGCAGTGCCCCGGGACTTCGTTCCTACGAGCAGTACTTC. This translates into CASSAPGLRSYEQYF. Supplemented by reference TRBV28 and TRBJ2-7, the full variable domain reads DVKVTQSSRYLVKRTGEKVFLECVQDMDHENMFWYRQDPGLGLRLIYFSYDVKMKEKGDIPEGYSVSREKKERFSLILESASTNQTSMYLCASSAPGLRSYEQYFGPGTRLTVT.

The chain links TRBV7-2 to TRBJ2-7; perhaps TRBD1 as D (6 bases). Trimming left V 5 bases short and J 4 bases short, with 15 bases between. The CDR3 runs 14 residues. Germline CDR1 SGHTA, CDR2 FQGNSA. The DNA for the CDR3 is TGTGCCAGCAGCCCTCCCCCAGGGGAATACGAGCAGTACTTC. Translating it yields CASSPPPGEYEQYF.

This clone has just a few counts. The gene calls are TRBV19 and TRBJ1-4, with TRBD1 matching 8 bases. Germline CDR1 reads LNHDA; CDR2 reads SQIVND (reference sequence). The CDR3 is made up of 15 amino acids. V lost 7 bases to trimming and J lost 5 bases; unmatched junction nucleotides: 9. CDR3 protein: CASTSGRGRNEKLFF. The CDR3 DNA is TGTGCCAGTACCTCGGGCAGGGGGCGCAATGAAAAACTGTTTTTT.

The table lists this clone with a count of one. This sample also contains other DNA sequences that code for the same CDR3. The chain uses TRBV19 and TRBJ1-3; tentative D call: TRBD1 (5 bases). The CDR3 has 14 residues. Trimming removed 5 bases at V and 1 base at J, with 9 bases between. Germline CDR1 reads LNHDA; CDR2 reads SQIVND (reference sequence). The chain's CDR3 is CASSAQGSGNTIYF. DNA for the CDR3: TGTGCCAGTAGTGCGCAGGGTTCTGGAAACACCATATATTTT.

This clone appeared once. The chain combines TRBV6-5 with TRBJ1-4, with D tentatively TRBD1 (5 bases). The CDR3 is 14 residues long. Germline V lookup: CDR1 MNHEY, CDR2 SVGAGI. V lost 2 bases and J 3 bases, leaving 7 bases between the germline ends. CDR3 region: CASSYGAANEKLFF. CDR3 sequence (DNA): TGTGCCAGCAGTTACGGGGCGGCTAATGAAAAACTGTTTTTT.

The chain recombines TRBV5-1 with TRBJ1-1; TRBD1 matches at 8 bases. Germline CDR1 and CDR2: SGHRS and YFSETQ. V lost 0 bases to trimming and J lost 1 base; unmatched junction nucleotides: 8. CDR3 length: 17 residues. The CDR3 DNA reads TGCGCCAGCAGCTTGGAAGGGACAGGTTCCACGAACACTGAAGCTTTCTTT. Its protein is CASSLEGTGSTNTEAFF.

The genes are TRBV7-9 and TRBJ2-7; a possible D gene is TRBD2 (5 bases). Trimming took 5 bases from V and 4 from J, leaving 9 bases between them. The CDR3 has 12 residues. Germline V gives CDR1 SEHNR, CDR2 FQNEAQ (reference sequence). The CDR3 here is CASSLDWYEQYF. CDR3 nucleotides: TGTGCCAGCAGCCTGGACTGGTACGAGCAGTACTTC.

This clone showed up just once. The CDR3 protein is CSASLWEAGDSPLHF. Written as DNA, the CDR3 is TGCAGTGCTAGTCTTTGGGAAGCCGGGGATTCACCCCTCCACTTT. V is TRBV20-1 and J is TRBJ1-6; D call uncertain. There are 15 residues in the CDR3. V lost 3 bases to trimming and J lost 8 bases, with 17 bases between them. The germline V gene has CDR1 DFQATT and CDR2 SNEGSKA (reference sequence).

The rearrangement links TRBV5-4 to TRBJ2-5, with TRBD2 identical over 14 bases. V was clipped by 3 bases and J by 5 bases; unmatched bases: 6. CDR3 length equals 16 residues. Germline V gene lookup returns CDR1 SGHNT and CDR2 YYREEE (reference sequence). Written as DNA, the CDR3 is TGTGCCAGCAGCTCTGGACTAGCGGGGGGCGGGGAGACCCAGTACTTC. Translating it yields CASSSGLAGGGETQYF.

This CDR3 reads CASSLGGQPGRTF. DNA for the CDR3: TGTGCCAGCAGTTTGGGCGGACAGCCCGGGCGCACCTTC. This chain uses TRBV6-2 or TRBV6-3 with TRBJ1-2; a weak D match, TRBD1 (6 bases). Germline V CDR1 and CDR2: MNHEY, SVGEGT. The germline V and J ends were trimmed by 4 bases and 13 bases, with 19 bases remaining between them. This CDR3 comprises 13 residues.

For this clone: Since no conserved phenylalanine or tryptophan closes the CDR3, a read error is the likely cause. It is unclear where the CDR3 begins or ends on the DNA, so no DNA is shown, and the CDR3 is as TCRdb lists it. The chain employs TRBV23-1 and TRBJ1-2; TRBD1 is taken as the D call from the table, unchecked against the DNA. TRBV23-1 carries the ORF label, with uncertain function. The length of the CDR3 is 12 amino acids, counting both ends. The CDR3 loop reads CASSQFLESGHS.

This clone appeared a few times. The V call is TRBV27, the J call TRBJ1-6, with D uncertain. Germline CDR1 is MNHEY and CDR2 is SMNVEV (reference sequence). The CDR3 is made up of 13 amino acids. Trimming took 2 bases from V and 4 from J, leaving 3 bases between them. The CDR3 DNA reads TGTGCCAGCAGTTTAACATATAATTCACCCCTCCACTTT. Residues: CASSLTYNSPLHF.